This T cell receptor beta chain was retrieved from a study of beta chain features in type 1 diabetes. At the level of the study: The number of sorted cells examined across all samples was around 98 million. Whole-study results and caveats: In these data, an HLA type influence on TCRB rearrangement remained unresolved. When Type 1 diabetes patients were examined, their TCRB CDR3s proved moderately but significantly shorter in all four CD4+ subsets.

Details on this clone: Its antigen is as yet unknown.

The CDR3 length is 14 residues. Trimming took 6 bases from V and 5 from J; bases not matched to a gene: 4. Germline V gene data show CDR1 as MNHEY and CDR2 as SVGAGI. As every portion of the isolated RNA was reverse transcribed, the sequencing read expressed TCRB transcripts. Naive, central memory and regulatory T cell samples averaged around 3.3 million reads. Clones were read by immunoSEQ multiplex PCR, and TCRdb kept only the in-frame ones, dropping some. The sample yields about 170,000 clones, around 7.8% seen once. This chain links TRBV6-5 with TRBJ2-1, with TRBD2 identical over 10 bases. The source is a woman in her thirties or forties with type 1 diabetes. The specimen sequenced was central memory CD4+ T cells from blood. CDR3 loop: CASRAGGVDNEQFF. As DNA, the CDR3 is TGTGCCAGCAGAGCGGGAGGGGTGGACAATGAGCAGTTCTTC.